This T cell receptor beta chain came from a study of healthy donors' naive CD4 and CD8 T cells. General study points: The study did not address homeostatic proliferation effects in naive T cells.

Concerning this clonotype: Its antigen remains unknown.

The ends were cut back, 2 bases at V and 1 base at J, with 15 bases in the middle. The CDR3 is 16 amino acids. Per germline, CDR1 DFQATT and CDR2 SNEGSKA (reference sequence). A linear amplification protocol produced the TCR libraries from 500 ng of total RNA. Per the original data handling: From a handful of healthy donors, approximately 79,000 rearranged TCR alpha transcripts were sequenced. Via MiXCR, TCRdb re-called the reads, giving one row per CDR3 protein. The V and J calls follow TCRdb's processing rather than the paper's. Here the sample spans around 180,000 distinct CDR3 sequences, over 60% being singletons.

The receptor's source is a pool of human donors in good health; the sample pools cells from several healthy donors. Material for sequencing was naive CD4+ and CD8+ T cells sorted from blood, pooled from several donors. This chain uses TRBV20-1 with TRBJ2-1; D is ambiguous. CDR3 in amino acids: CSARTTRLGSYNEQFF. CDR3 nucleotide sequence: TGCAGTGCTAGAACAACTCGGCTCGGATCCTACAATGAGCAGTTCTTC.